The sequence of this TCR beta chain was determined in a study of blood T cell repertoires in COVID-19. Study details: Acute-phase and convalescent COVID-19 samples originated in the United States, Italy and Spain. The analysed material was cDNA or gDNA that came from T cells, B-cell-depleted T cells, or PBMCs.

Some clones are missing from TCRdb's copy, which holds only in-frame ones; the method was immunoSEQ multiplex PCR. Of around 370,000 clones in the sample, more than 75% were seen once. Individuals aged about 18 to 89 years were recruited from approximately 24 US areas. Donors in Cohort 3 counted as recovered after two negative PCRs, clearance, or symptom resolution. The J segment lost 13 bases and the V segment lost 2 bases, leaving 6 bases of the junction unmatched. Germline CDR1 SNHLY, CDR2 FYNNEI. This CDR3 comprises 13 residues. The sequence was obtained from a young woman who had recovered from COVID-19. The sample was PBMCs or T cells enriched from blood (not recorded which). The genes are TRBV2 and TRBJ1-2, with TRBD1 matching over 11 bases. Here the CDR3 DNA reads TGTGCCAGCAGTGAAACCGGACAGGGGGCTCGCACCTTC. It encodes CASSETGQGARTF. The full variable domain, completed using reference TRBV2 and TRBJ1-2, is EPEVTQTPSHQVTQMGQEVILRCVPISNHLYFYWYRQILGQKVEFLVSFYNNEISEKSEIFDDQFSVERPDGSNFTLKIRSTKLEDSAMYFCASSETGQGARTFGSGTRLTVV.